Below are 16 T cell receptor beta chains sequenced from a single sample in a study of tumor-infiltrating lymphocytes in localized non-small cell lung cancer. The assay was immunoSEQ multiplex PCR, and TCRdb's table has in-frame clones only and misses some. The sample comprises 15,000 to 20,000 clones, roughly two thirds of which are singletons, and 4.3% rests with the top ten. Sequencing was performed on lung tumor tissue. Receptors were obtained from a human donor with non-small cell lung cancer.

This clone was picked up a small number of times. J is TRBJ2-1 and V is TRBV7-3; tentatively, D is TRBD2 (6 bases). The CDR3 runs to 16 residues. Between the trimmed V and J ends, which lost 5 bases and 3 bases, there was a span of 17 bases. Germline V lookup: CDR1 SGHTA, CDR2 FQGTGA. The DNA of the CDR3 is TGTGCCAGCAGCACTGCCGGGAGAGCGGGCTACAATGAGCAGTTCTTC. Its protein product is CASSTAGRAGYNEQFF.

This sequence joins TRBV6-5 and TRBJ1-3; D is ambiguous. Per the germline V gene, CDR1 is MNHEY and CDR2 is SVGAGI. The ends were cut back, 0 bases at V and 0 bases at J, with 3 bases in the middle. The CDR3 runs to 14 residues. CDR3 sequence: CASSYSYSGNTIYF. The CDR3 DNA sequence: TGTGCCAGCAGTTACTCTTACTCTGGAAACACCATATATTTT.

The chain recombines TRBV6-6 with TRBJ2-1; either TRBD1 or TRBD2 may fit D (5 bases each). Germline CDR1 and CDR2: MNHNY and SVGAGI (reference sequence). The CDR3 length is 12 residues. With 6 bases removed from V and 10 bases from J, the gap between germline ends came to 13 bases. CDR3 in amino acids: CASRLDSGEQFF. In DNA, the CDR3 is TGTGCCAGCAGATTGGACTCAGGGGAGCAGTTCTTC.

The CDR3 loop is CASSETAQGPYEQYF. CDR3 in DNA: TGCGCCAGCAGCGAAACAGCGCAGGGCCCCTACGAGCAGTACTTC. The genes are TRBV5-1 and TRBJ2-7, with D tentatively TRBD1 (5 bases). V lost 4 bases and J lost 2, with 16 bases in between. The CDR3 is made up of 15 amino acids. Looked up from germline, CDR1 is SGHRS and CDR2 is YFSETQ.

The chain is built from TRBV7-9 and TRBJ1-2; a weak D match, TRBD1 (6 bases). CDR1 is SEHNR and CDR2 is FQNEAQ in the germline V gene (reference sequence). Trimming removed 5 bases from V and 7 bases from J, with 26 bases in between. The length of the CDR3 is 17 residues. The CDR3 coding sequence is TGTGCCAGCAGCCCCGACGGAGCCCAGTTGCAACAGGGTGGCTACACCTTC. This sequence encodes CASSPDGAQLQQGGYTF.

The rearrangement links TRBV28 to TRBJ1-1, with D perhaps TRBD1 (6 bases). Germline CDR1 and CDR2: MDHEN and SYDVKM. This CDR3 has 14 amino acids. V lost 7 bases, J lost 5 bases, and 17 bases lay in between. The CDR3 DNA sequence: TGTGCCAGCACCAGGACAGCCCTGGTGACTGAAGCTTTCTTT. This encodes CASTRTALVTEAFF.

The chain joins TRBV19 to TRBJ2-2; D unresolved. Looked up from germline, CDR1 is LNHDA and CDR2 is SQIVND (reference sequence). The CDR3 has 13 residues. V was shortened by 0 bases and J by 4 bases, with 3 bases between the two germline ends. The CDR3 is CASSIEVTGELFF. Written as DNA, the CDR3 is TGTGCCAGTAGTATAGAGGTCACCGGGGAGCTGTTTTTT.

V is TRBV7-9 and J is TRBJ1-1; D is unresolved. The CDR3 runs 13 residues. Looked up from germline, CDR1 is SEHNR and CDR2 is FQNEAQ (reference sequence). V lost 0 bases, J lost 1 base, and 3 bases lay in between. The CDR3 DNA follows: TGTGCCAGCAGCTTAGCGACGAACACTGAAGCTTTCTTT. It codes for CASSLATNTEAFF.

The CDR3, as DNA: TGTGCCAGCAGGCTGGACAGCTACACCGGGGAGCTGTTTTTT. Translated, it gives CASRLDSYTGELFF. The chain has TRBV6-4 and TRBJ2-2; D possibly corresponds to TRBD1 (6 bases). This CDR3 contains 14 residues. CDR1 and CDR2 (germline): MRHNA, SNTAGT. Between the trimmed V and J ends, which lost 6 bases and 3 bases, there was a span of 11 bases.

V and J are TRBV15 and TRBJ2-5; 13 nucleotides agree with TRBD2. Trimming took 3 bases from V and 3 from J; bases not matched to a gene: 10. The germline gives CDR1 LNHNV, CDR2 YYDKDF (reference sequence). The CDR3 spans 18 residues. The CDR3 region is CATSSGLAGVIFKETQYF. CDR3 DNA sequence: TGTGCCACCAGCAGCGGACTAGCGGGAGTCATCTTCAAAGAGACCCAGTACTTC.

This sequence joins TRBV28 and TRBJ1-2; no clear D. V lost 6 bases and J lost 3, with 14 bases in between. CDR1 is MDHEN, CDR2 SYDVKM, per germline. CDR3 length: 14 residues. The CDR3 DNA follows: TGTGCCAGCAGCCCTAGAAACAGAGACTATGGCTACACCTTC. This codes for CASSPRNRDYGYTF.

This rearrangement joins TRBV6-1 to TRBJ2-1; D possibly corresponds to TRBD2 (5 bases). Germline V gene lookup returns CDR1 MNHNS and CDR2 SASEGT. The CDR3 sequence is 13 residues long. Trimming cost V 2 bases and J 10 bases, with 12 bases left between them. In nucleotides, the CDR3 is TGTGCCAGCAGTGAATGGAGGCTGGCAGAGCAGTTCTTC. Translated, it gives CASSEWRLAEQFF.

The chain links TRBV7-9 to TRBJ2-7; D might be TRBD2 (6 bases). Looked up from germline, CDR1 is SEHNR and CDR2 is FQNEAQ (reference sequence). The CDR3 runs to 13 residues. V lost 3 bases to trimming and J lost 2 bases, with 8 bases between them. CDR3 in amino acids: CASSLGGTYEQYF. The CDR3 DNA is TGTGCCAGCAGCTTGGGGGGAACCTACGAGCAGTACTTC. The full variable domain, its missing parts supplied by reference TRBV7-9 and TRBJ2-7, is DTGVSQNPRHKITKRGQNVTFRCDPISEHNRLYWYRQTLGQGPEFLTYFQNEAQLEKSRLLSDRFSAERPKGSFSTLEIQRTEQGDSAMYLCASSLGGTYEQYFGPGTRLTVT.

The V gene is TRBV28, the J gene TRBJ1-1; D remains ambiguous. The CDR3 is 12 residues long. Germline CDR1 and CDR2: MDHEN and SYDVKM. With 6 bases removed from V and 4 bases from J, the gap between germline ends came to 9 bases. Written as DNA, the CDR3 is TGTGCCAGCAGCCCATTCATCACTGAAGCTTTCTTT. This gives the protein CASSPFITEAFF.

The V gene is TRBV28, the J gene TRBJ1-2, with 7 positions matching TRBD1. Germline trimming cut 6 bases from V and 6 bases from J; bases unmatched to any gene: 16. The CDR3 is 16 amino acids. The germline V gene encodes CDR1 MDHEN and CDR2 SYDVKM. The CDR3 DNA sequence: TGTGCCAGCAGCTATACTAACGGACAGGATATAGATGGCTACACCTTC. Translating gives CASSYTNGQDIDGYTF.

The V gene is TRBV7-3, the J gene TRBJ1-5; D is undetermined. The ends were cut back, 5 bases at V and 6 bases at J, with 11 bases in the middle. Per germline, CDR1 SGHTA and CDR2 FQGTGA. The CDR3 loop spans 13 amino acids. This CDR3 is CASSRTGGQPQHF. In DNA, the CDR3 is TGTGCCAGCAGCCGGACGGGAGGTCAGCCCCAGCATTTT.